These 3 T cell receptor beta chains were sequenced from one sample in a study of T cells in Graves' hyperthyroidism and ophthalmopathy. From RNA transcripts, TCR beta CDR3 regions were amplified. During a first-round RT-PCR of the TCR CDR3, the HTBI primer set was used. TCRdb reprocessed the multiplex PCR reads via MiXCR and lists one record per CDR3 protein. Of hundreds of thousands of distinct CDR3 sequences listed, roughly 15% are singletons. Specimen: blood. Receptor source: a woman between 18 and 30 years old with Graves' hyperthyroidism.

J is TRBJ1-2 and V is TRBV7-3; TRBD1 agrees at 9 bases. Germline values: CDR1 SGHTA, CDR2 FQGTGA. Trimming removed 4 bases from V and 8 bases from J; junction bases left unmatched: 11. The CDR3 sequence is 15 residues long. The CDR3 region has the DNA TGTGCCAGCAGCTCAGTCCCGGGACAGGGAACGGGCTACACCTTC. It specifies CASSSVPGQGTGYTF.

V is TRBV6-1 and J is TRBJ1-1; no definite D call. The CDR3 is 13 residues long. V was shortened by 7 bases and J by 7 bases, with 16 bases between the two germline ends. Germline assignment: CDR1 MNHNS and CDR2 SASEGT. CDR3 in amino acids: CASTPSGWGEAFF. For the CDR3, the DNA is TGTGCCAGCACCCCGAGCGGTTGGGGTGAAGCTTTCTTT.

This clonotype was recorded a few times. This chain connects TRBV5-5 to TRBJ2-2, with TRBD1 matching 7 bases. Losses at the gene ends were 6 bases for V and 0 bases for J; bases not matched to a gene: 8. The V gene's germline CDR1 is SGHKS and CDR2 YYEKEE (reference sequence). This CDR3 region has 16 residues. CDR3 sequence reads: CASKLPGTANTGELFF. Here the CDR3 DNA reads TGTGCCAGCAAATTACCCGGGACAGCGAACACCGGGGAGCTGTTTTTT.